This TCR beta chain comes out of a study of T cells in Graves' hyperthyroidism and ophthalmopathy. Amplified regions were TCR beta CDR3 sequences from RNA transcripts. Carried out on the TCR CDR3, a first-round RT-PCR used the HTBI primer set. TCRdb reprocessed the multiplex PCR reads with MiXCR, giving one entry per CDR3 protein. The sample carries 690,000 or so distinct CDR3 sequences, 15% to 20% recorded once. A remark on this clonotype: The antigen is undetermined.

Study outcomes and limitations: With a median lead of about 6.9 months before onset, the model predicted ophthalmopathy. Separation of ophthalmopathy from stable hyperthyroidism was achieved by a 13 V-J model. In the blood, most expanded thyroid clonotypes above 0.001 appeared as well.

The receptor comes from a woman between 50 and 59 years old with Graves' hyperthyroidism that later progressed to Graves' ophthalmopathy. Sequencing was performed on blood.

Here the CDR3 reads CASSQAGQTSYEQYF. The CDR3 coding sequence is TGTGCCAGCAGCCAGGCGGGTCAGACGTCCTACGAGCAGTACTTC. The genes are TRBV7-8 and TRBJ2-7, with D possibly TRBD2 on 5 matching bases. Trimming took 5 bases from V and 1 from J, leaving 15 bases between them. Germline CDR1 reads SGHVS; CDR2 reads FQNEAQ. CDR3 length: 15 amino acids.